This note documents a single T cell receptor beta chain sequence. These data are taken from a study of blood T cell repertoires in COVID-19. Study-wide context: Acute-phase and convalescent COVID-19 samples originated in the United States, Italy and Spain. Sample material is recorded as cDNA or gDNA derived from T cells, B-cell-depleted T cells, or PBMCs.

The CDR3 covers 14 residues. J gave up 6 bases and V 4 bases, and 6 bases lay outside the gene matches. The V gene's germline CDR1 is MGHRA and CDR2 YSYEKL. Profiled with immunoSEQ multiplex PCR; TCRdb holds only in-frame clones, not every one. Of around 140,000 clones detected, approximately 81% appear once; the ten largest clones hold less than 3.5%. The chain joins TRBV4-1 to TRBJ1-5, with 7 bases aligning to TRBD1. The sequenced material came from peripheral blood. This clonotype was sampled from a human donor with acute or convalescent COVID-19. The donor label of this sample is uncertain. CDR3 sequence (DNA): TGCGCCAGCAGCCCTGGACAGGCGGCTCAGCCCCAGCATTTT. Translating it yields CASSPGQAAQPQHF.